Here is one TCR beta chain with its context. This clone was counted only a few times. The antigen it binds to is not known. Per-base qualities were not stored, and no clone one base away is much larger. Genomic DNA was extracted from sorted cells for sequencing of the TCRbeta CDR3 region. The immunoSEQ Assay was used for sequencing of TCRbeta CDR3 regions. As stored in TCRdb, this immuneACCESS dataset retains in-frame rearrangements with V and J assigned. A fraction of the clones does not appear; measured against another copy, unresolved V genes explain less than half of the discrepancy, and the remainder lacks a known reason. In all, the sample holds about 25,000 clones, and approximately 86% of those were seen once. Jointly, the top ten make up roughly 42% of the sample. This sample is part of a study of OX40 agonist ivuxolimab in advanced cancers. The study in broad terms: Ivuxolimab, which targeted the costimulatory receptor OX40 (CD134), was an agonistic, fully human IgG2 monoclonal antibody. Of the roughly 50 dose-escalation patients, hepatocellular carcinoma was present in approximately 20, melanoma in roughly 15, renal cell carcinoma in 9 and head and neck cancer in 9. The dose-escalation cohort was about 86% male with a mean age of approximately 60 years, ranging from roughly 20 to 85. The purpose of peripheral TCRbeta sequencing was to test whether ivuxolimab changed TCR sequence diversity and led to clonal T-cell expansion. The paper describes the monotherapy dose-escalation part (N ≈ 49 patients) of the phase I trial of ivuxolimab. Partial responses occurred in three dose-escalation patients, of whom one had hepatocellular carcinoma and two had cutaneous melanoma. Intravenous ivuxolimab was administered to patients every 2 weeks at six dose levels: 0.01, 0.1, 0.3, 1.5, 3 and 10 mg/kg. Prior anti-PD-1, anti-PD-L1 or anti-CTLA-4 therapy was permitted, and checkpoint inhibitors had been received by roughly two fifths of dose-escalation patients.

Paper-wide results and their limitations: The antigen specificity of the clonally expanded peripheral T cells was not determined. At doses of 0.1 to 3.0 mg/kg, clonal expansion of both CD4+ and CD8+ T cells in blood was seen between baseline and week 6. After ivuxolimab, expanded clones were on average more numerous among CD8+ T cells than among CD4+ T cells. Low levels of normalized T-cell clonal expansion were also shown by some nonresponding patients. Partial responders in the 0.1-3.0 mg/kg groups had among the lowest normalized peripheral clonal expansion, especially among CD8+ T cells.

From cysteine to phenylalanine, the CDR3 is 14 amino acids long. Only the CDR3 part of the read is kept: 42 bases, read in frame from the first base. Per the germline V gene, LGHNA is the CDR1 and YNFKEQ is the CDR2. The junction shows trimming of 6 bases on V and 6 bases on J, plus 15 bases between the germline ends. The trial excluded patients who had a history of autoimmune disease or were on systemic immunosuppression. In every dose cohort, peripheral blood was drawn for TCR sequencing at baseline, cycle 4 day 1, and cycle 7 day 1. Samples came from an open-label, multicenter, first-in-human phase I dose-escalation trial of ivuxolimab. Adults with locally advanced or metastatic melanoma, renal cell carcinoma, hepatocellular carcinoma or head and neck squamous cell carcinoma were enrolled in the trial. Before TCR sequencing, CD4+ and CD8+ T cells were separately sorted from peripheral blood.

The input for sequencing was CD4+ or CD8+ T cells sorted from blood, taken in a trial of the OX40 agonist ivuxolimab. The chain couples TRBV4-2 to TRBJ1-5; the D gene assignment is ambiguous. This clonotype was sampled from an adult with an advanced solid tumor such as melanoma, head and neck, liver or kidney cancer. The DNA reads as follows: TGTGCCAGCAGTCAATGGACGGGAGGTCAGCCCCAGCATTTT. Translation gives CASSQWTGGQPQHF.